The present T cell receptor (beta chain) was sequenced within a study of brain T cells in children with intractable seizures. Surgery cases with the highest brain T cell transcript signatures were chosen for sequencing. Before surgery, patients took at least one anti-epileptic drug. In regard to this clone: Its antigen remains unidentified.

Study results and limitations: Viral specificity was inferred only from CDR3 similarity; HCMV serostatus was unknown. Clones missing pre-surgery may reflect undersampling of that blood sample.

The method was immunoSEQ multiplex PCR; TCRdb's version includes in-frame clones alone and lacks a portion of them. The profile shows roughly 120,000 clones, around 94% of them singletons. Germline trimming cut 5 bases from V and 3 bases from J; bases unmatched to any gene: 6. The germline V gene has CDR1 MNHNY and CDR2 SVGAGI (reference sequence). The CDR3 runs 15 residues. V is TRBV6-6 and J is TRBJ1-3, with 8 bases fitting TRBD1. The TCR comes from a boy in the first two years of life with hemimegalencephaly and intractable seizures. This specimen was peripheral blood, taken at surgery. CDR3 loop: CASSTRGRGGNTIYF. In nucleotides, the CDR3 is TGTGCCAGCAGTACCAGGGGGCGCGGTGGAAACACCATATATTTT.